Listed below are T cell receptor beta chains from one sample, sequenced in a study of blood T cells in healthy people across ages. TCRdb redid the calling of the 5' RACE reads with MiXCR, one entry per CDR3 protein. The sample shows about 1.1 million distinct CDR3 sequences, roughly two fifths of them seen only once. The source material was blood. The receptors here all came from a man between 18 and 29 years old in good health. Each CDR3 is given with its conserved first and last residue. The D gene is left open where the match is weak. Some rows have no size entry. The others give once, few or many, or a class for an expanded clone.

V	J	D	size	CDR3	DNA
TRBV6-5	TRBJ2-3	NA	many	CASSPTRTDTQYF	TGTGCCAGCAGTCCGACCCGCACAGATACGCAGTATTTT
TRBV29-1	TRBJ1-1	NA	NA	CSTGSGSSEAFF	TGCAGCACTGGTTCGGGGTCCTCTGAAGCTTTCTTT
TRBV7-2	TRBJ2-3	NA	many	CASSSLDTQYF	TGTGCCAGCAGCTCTCTGGATACGCAGTATTTT
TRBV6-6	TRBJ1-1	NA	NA	CASSRRPDGMNTEAFF	TGTGCCAGCAGCCGCCGACCTGACGGTATGAACACTGAAGCTTTCTTT
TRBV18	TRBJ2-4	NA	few	CASSPYRELAKNIQYF	TGTGCCAGCTCACCGTACAGGGAGTTGGCCAAAAACATTCAGTACTTC
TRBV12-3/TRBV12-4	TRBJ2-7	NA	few	CASSWAIGSSYEQYF	TGTGCCAGCAGTTGGGCGATCGGCAGTTCCTACGAGCAGTACTTC
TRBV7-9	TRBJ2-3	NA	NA	CASSLVPTEPPLVYF	TGTGCCAGCAGCTTAGTCCCAACAGAGCCCCCTTTAGTGTATTTT
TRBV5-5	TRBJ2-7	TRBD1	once	CASSSLDRVISYEQYF	TGTGCCAGCAGCTCGCTAGACAGGGTGATCTCCTACGAGCAGTACTTC
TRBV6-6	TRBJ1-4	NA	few	CASSRRSNEKLFF	TGTGCCAGCAGCCGTCGATCTAATGAAAAACTGTTTTTT
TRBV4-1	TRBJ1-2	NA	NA	CASSQYRENYGYTF	TGCGCCAGCAGCCAATATCGGGAAAACTATGGCTACACCTTC
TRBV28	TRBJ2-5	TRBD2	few	CASSPLRLAGTLQETQYF	TGTGCCAGCAGTCCCCTTCGACTAGCGGGGACCCTTCAAGAGACCCAGTACTTC
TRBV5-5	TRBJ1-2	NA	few	CASSLSQPGRGYTF	TGTGCCAGCAGCTTGTCGCAGCCAGGGAGGGGCTACACCTTC
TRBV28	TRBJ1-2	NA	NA	CASSWESGYTF	TGTGCCAGCAGCTGGGAATCTGGCTACACCTTC
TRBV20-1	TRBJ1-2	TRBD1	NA	CSASTGEYGYTF	TGCAGTGCGTCGACAGGGGAGTACGGCTACACCTTC
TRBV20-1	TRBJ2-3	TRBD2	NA	CSGGGDSRSTQDF	TGCAGTGGGGGGGGGGACTCACGAAGTACGCAGGATTTT
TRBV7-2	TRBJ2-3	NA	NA	CASSFEGTAQYF	TGTGCCAGCAGCTTTGAGGGGACTGCGCAGTATTTT
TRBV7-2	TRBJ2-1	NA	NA	CASSMSGSEQFF	TGTGCCAGCAGCATGTCGGGCAGTGAGCAGTTCTTC
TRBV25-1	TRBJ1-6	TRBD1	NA	CASSSGTGGSYNSPLHF	TGTGCCAGCAGTTCCGGGACAGGGGGATCATATAATTCACCCCTCCACTTT
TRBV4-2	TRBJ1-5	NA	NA	CASSQEASSNQPQHF	TGTGCCAGCAGCCAAGAAGCCTCTAGCAATCAGCCCCAGCATTTT
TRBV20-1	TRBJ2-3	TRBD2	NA	CSAAELAGAQDTQYF	TGCAGTGCCGCGGAACTAGCGGGGGCCCAGGATACGCAGTATTTT
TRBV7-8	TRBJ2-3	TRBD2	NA	CASSLSSAGEGADTQYF	TGTGCCAGCAGCTTAAGTTCGGCGGGGGAGGGAGCAGATACGCAGTATTTT
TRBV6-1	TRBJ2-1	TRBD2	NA	CASSERTRTSGVNEQFF	TGTGCCAGCAGTGAGAGAACCAGGACTAGCGGGGTAAATGAGCAGTTCTTC
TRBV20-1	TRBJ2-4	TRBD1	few	CSAPGQGNHIQYF	TGCAGTGCCCCAGGACAGGGAAATCACATTCAGTACTTC
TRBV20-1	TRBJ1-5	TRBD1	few	CSALDRAGQPQHF	TGCAGTGCACTGGACAGGGCGGGTCAGCCCCAGCATTTT
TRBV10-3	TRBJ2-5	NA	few	CAIRPVIDNEQYF	TGTGCCATCAGACCCGTGATTGACAATGAGCAGTACTTC
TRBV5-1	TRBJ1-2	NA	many	CASKMDNDGYTF	TGCGCCAGCAAAATGGATAATGATGGCTACACCTTC
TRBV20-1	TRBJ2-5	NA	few	CSANQDQETQYF	TGCAGTGCTAACCAGGACCAAGAGACCCAGTACTTC
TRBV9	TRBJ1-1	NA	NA	CASSVVGGALNTEAFF	TGTGCCAGCAGCGTAGTAGGGGGAGCGTTGAACACTGAAGCTTTCTTT
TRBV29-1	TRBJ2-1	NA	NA	CNVGGGRGRIRDNEQFF	TGCAACGTAGGGGGGGGCAGGGGAAGGATTAGGGACAATGAGCAGTTCTTC
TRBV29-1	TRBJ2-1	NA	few	CSVFAGTYNEQFF	TGCAGCGTTTTTGCCGGAACCTACAATGAGCAGTTCTTC
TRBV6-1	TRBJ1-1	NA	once	CASSEGSGGVVEAFF	TGTGCCAGCAGTGAAGGGTCCGGGGGCGTTGTTGAAGCTTTCTTT
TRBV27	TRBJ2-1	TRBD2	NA	CASSNIAGANYNEQFF	TGTGCCAGCAGTAATATAGCGGGGGCCAACTACAATGAGCAGTTCTTC
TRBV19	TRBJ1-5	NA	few	CASSIYGSDNQPQHF	TGTGCCAGTAGTATCTATGGTTCTGACAATCAGCCCCAGCATTTT
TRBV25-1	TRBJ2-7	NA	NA	CASSTRDIGEQYF	TGTGCCAGCAGTACCCGGGACATAGGCGAGCAGTACTTC
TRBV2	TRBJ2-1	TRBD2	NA	CASAYDQRGTYNEQFF	TGTGCCAGCGCTTACGACCAGCGGGGAACCTACAATGAGCAGTTCTTC
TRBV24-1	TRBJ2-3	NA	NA	CATSGWAGGTDTQYF	TGTGCCACCAGTGGTTGGGCAGGGGGGACAGATACGCAGTATTTT
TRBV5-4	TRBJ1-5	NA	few	CASSLSSDSNQPQHF	TGTGCCAGCAGCTTGAGTTCCGACAGCAATCAGCCCCAGCATTTT
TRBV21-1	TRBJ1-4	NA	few	CATEEVCQGPTTTNEKLFF	TGTGCCACCGAAGAGGTATGCCAGGGTCCCACCACAACTAATGAAAAACTGTTTTTT
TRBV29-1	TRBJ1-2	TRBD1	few	CSVGGAGGSFYGYTF	TGCAGCGTCGGAGGGGCAGGGGGCAGTTTCTATGGCTACACCTTC
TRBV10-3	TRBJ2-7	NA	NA	CAISVSRNPGVGNYEQYF	TGTGCCATCAGTGTCTCACGCAATCCGGGCGTAGGAAACTACGAGCAGTACTTC
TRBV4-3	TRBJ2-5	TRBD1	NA	CASSRIRDSQETQYF	TGCGCCAGCAGCCGCATAAGGGACAGCCAAGAGACCCAGTACTTC
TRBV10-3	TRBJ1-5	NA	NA	CAISEWYNQPQHF	TGTGCCATCAGTGAGTGGTACAATCAGCCCCAGCATTTT
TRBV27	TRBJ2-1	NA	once	CASSTQGSGYNEQFF	TGTGCCAGCAGTACCCAGGGGAGTGGGTACAATGAGCAGTTCTTC
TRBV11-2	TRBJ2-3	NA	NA	CASSLGLKRAQYF	TGTGCCAGCAGCTTAGGCCTCAAGAGGGCGCAGTATTTT
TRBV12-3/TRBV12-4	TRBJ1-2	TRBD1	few	CASSSRLNRGQDYGYTF	TGTGCCAGCAGTTCCAGACTGAACAGGGGGCAGGACTATGGCTACACCTTC
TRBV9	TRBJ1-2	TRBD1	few	CASSVGDRGFYGYTF	TGTGCCAGCAGCGTAGGAGACAGGGGATTTTATGGCTACACCTTC
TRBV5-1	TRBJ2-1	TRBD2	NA	CASSLNLAGAGEGHNEQFF	TGCGCCAGCAGCCTTAACCTAGCGGGGGCCGGGGAGGGACACAATGAGCAGTTCTTC
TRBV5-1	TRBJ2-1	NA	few	CASSSTVGDNEQFF	TGCGCCAGCAGCTCGACAGTCGGGGACAATGAGCAGTTCTTC
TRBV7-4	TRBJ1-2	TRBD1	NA	CASSLLDRGTIYGYTF	TGTGCCAGCAGCTTACTCGACAGGGGCACAATCTATGGCTACACCTTC
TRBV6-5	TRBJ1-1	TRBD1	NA	CASSYTDSPTGPEAFF	TGTGCCAGCAGTTACACTGACAGCCCGACAGGGCCTGAAGCTTTCTTT
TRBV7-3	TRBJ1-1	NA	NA	CASSLGSQSAEAFF	TGTGCCAGCAGCTTAGGGTCACAGTCTGCTGAAGCTTTCTTT
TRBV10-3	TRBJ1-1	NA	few	CASRGENTEAFF	TGTGCCAGCCGCGGAGAGAACACTGAAGCTTTCTTT
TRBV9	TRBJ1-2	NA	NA	CASSLGGESYGYTF	TGTGCCAGCAGTTTGGGGGGTGAGAGCTATGGCTACACCTTC